The clone carrying this T cell receptor beta chain was seen ten or more times. The antigen is undetermined. Treatment described: PENTA 11 planned treatment interruption arm or continuous ART arm. The sample is drawn from a study of HIV-infected children after antiretroviral therapy interruption. As for the study in general: Four children interrupted treatment; four stayed on continuous treatment. Continuous-treatment children had median age approximately 8 years, interruption around 9.5 years.

The TCR library was built from RNA with a 3' RACE protocol and unique molecular identifiers. TCRdb fed the 3' RACE reads into MiXCR, producing one record per CDR3 protein. Of around 40,000 distinct CDR3 sequences listed, over 6.5% are singletons. Losses at the gene ends were 4 bases for V and 2 bases for J; bases not matched to a gene: 3. The CDR3 is 15 amino acids. Germline V gene data show CDR1 as LGHNA and CDR2 as YSLEER. Study-wide results and limits: Naive CD4+ CDR3 sharing between time points fell after interruption began.

The origin of this receptor is a pool of human donors with HIV. The rearrangement links TRBV4-3 to TRBJ2-1; 9 positions agree with TRBD2. The sequencing used CD45RA+ CD4+ T cells from PBMCs, pooled from several time points, collected from a donor given antiretroviral therapy, either interrupted or continuous. Subset of the sample: naive CD4+ CD45RA+ CD45RO- T cells. Written as DNA, the CDR3 is TGCGCCAGCAGCCTGACTAGCGGCACCTACAATGAGCAGTTCTTC. This sequence encodes CASSLTSGTYNEQFF.